The 27 T cell receptor beta chains below were found in one sample sequenced in a study of tumor-infiltrating lymphocytes in oesophageal squamous cell carcinoma. MiXCR was run by TCRdb on the PCR reads, yielding one entry per CDR3 protein. The table includes almost 20,000 distinct CDR3 sequences, approximately 40% detected once. The material sequenced was normal esophageal tissue next to the tumor. These receptors were taken from a male donor with esophageal squamous cell carcinoma.

This clonotype turned up a few times. The rearrangement uses TRBV18 and TRBJ2-5; 14 bases align to TRBD2. Germline V lookup: CDR1 KGHSH, CDR2 LQKENI. The V gene end was trimmed by 5 bases and the J gene end by 7 bases; junction bases not matched to a gene: 15. CDR3 length: 18 residues. The CDR3 sequence is CASSSGRGTSGRIWTQYF. CDR3 in DNA: TGTGCCAGCTCATCAGGAAGAGGGACTAGCGGGAGAATATGGACCCAGTACTTC.

The rearrangement links TRBV7-3 to TRBJ2-2; tentative D call: TRBD1 (6 bases). In germline, CDR1 is SGHTA, CDR2 FQGTGA. The CDR3 is 15 amino acids. The V and J ends lost 8 bases and 4 bases respectively, with 17 bases between them. CDR3 nucleotide sequence: TGTGCCAGCTCACCACTGGGGGCTAGCACCGGGGAGCTGTTTTTT. Amino acid sequence: CASSPLGASTGELFF. Based on the CDR3 plus reference TRBV7-3 and TRBJ2-2, the full variable domain is GAGVSQTPSNKVTEKGKYVELRCDPISGHTALYWYRQSLGQGPEFLIYFQGTGAADDSGLPNDRFFAVRPEGSVSTLKIQRTERGDSAVYLCASSPLGASTGELFFGEGSRLTVL.

This clonotype was detected ten times or more. V is TRBV28 and J is TRBJ2-5, with 10 bases identical to TRBD2. The length of the CDR3 is 19 residues. In germline, CDR1 is MDHEN, CDR2 SYDVKM. V shed 1 base and J 3 bases; nucleotides not matched to a gene: 14. In DNA form, the CDR3 reads TGTGCCAGCAGTTTATATCCCCGGCTAGCGGGAGAAAATGAAGAGACCCAGTACTTC. Protein product: CASSLYPRLAGENEETQYF.

This chain links TRBV6-1 with TRBJ2-3; D is undetermined. TRBJ2-1 matches the DNA end more closely, so the J call is doubtful. Looked up from germline, CDR1 is MNHNS and CDR2 is SASEGT. The CDR3 spans 16 residues. CDR3 coding DNA: TGTGCCAGCAGCCCAGATTTAGCTGCCTCCTACAATGAGCAGTTCTTC. Translated, it gives CASSPDLAASYNEQFF.

This clonotype has only a few counts. The CDR3 end shows no conserved phenylalanine or tryptophan, and so a read error is likely. The DNA is left out, because the CDR3 cannot be placed on it with certainty; the CDR3 is given as TCRdb lists it. The V call is TRBV28, the J call TRBJ2-7; TRBD1, the D gene given by the table, was not confirmed from the DNA. The CDR3 comprises 16 residues, both ends counted. Looked up from germline, CDR1 is MDHEN and CDR2 is SYDVKM. The CDR3 is CASRSHPGVYGYTFGS.

This clonotype has more than one count but fewer than ten. The chain combines TRBV5-5 with TRBJ1-5; TRBD1 matches 10 bases. Losses at the gene ends were 3 bases for V and 1 base for J; bases not matched to a gene: 7. CDR1 is SGHKS and CDR2 is YYEKEE in the germline V gene (reference sequence). This CDR3 spans 17 amino acids. The CDR3 here is CASSSGTGEMSNQPQHF. The CDR3 nucleotides are TGTGCCAGCAGCTCCGGGACAGGGGAAATGAGCAATCAGCCCCAGCATTTT.

The sample holds one count of this clonotype. No conserved phenylalanine or tryptophan ends this CDR3, so it is likely a read error. No DNA is shown, since the ends of the CDR3 on it are uncertain; the CDR3 is the one TCRdb lists. The chain recombines TRBV20-1 with TRBJ2-5; TRBD1, the table's D call, was not compared with the DNA. 16 amino acids form the CDR3, both terminal residues included. Germline V gene lookup returns CDR1 DFQATT and CDR2 SNEGSKA (reference sequence). The CDR3 loop reads CSAGTAGGTDGYTFGS.

Regarding this clonotype: This likely comes from a read error, as the CDR3 has no conserved phenylalanine or tryptophan at its end. The DNA is left out, because the CDR3 cannot be placed on it with certainty; the CDR3 is given as TCRdb lists it. The chain uses TRBV7-3 and TRBJ2-7; the listed D gene, TRBD2, was not tested against the DNA. Counting both end residues, the CDR3 totals 8 amino acids. Looked up from germline, CDR1 is SGHTA and CDR2 is FQGTGA. The chain's CDR3 is CASSFGLS.

The V gene is TRBV19, the J gene TRBJ1-1; unclear D gene. Germline assignment: CDR1 LNHDA and CDR2 SQIVND (reference sequence). The CDR3 spans 13 residues. V lost 1 base to trimming and J lost 8 bases, with 11 bases between them. The CDR3 reads CASSIGEMTEAFF. The CDR3 DNA follows: TGTGCCAGTAGTATAGGGGAAATGACAGAAGCTTTCTTT.

There are many counts of this clonotype. The rearrangement joins TRBV11-2 to TRBJ1-3; no clear D gene. V was clipped by 2 bases and J by 0 bases, with 11 bases between them. CDR1 is SGHAT, CDR2 FQNNGV, per germline. The CDR3 totals 16 residues. For the CDR3, the DNA is TGTGCCAGCAGCTTATGGATGCTCGCCTCTGGAAACACCATATATTTT. Amino acids: CASSLWMLASGNTIYF. Full variable domain (remainder filled in from reference TRBV11-2 and TRBJ1-3): EAGVAQSPRYKIIEKRQSVAFWCNPISGHATLYWYQQILGQGPKLLIQFQNNGVVDDSQLPKDRFSAERLKGVDSTLKIQPAKLEDSAVYLCASSLWMLASGNTIYFGEGSWLTVV.

The chain has TRBV7-2 and TRBJ1-5; 8 positions agree with TRBD1. CDR1 is SGHTA, CDR2 FQGNSA, per germline. The CDR3 length is 14 residues. V gave up 3 bases and J gave up 6 bases; unmatched junction bases: 4. The CDR3 DNA reads TGTGCCAGCAGCTTTTTCGACAGGGGTCAGCCCCAGCATTTT. Residues: CASSFFDRGQPQHF. Full variable domain (rest looked up from reference TRBV7-2 and TRBJ1-5): GAGVSQSPSNKVTEKGKDVELRCDPISGHTALYWYRQSLGQGLEFLIYFQGNSAPDKSGLPSDRFSAERTGGSVSTLTIQRTQQEDSAVYLCASSFFDRGQPQHFGDGTRLSIL.

The V call is TRBV10-3, the J call TRBJ2-2; D gene uncertain. CDR3 size: 14 residues. Germline lookup yields CDR1 ENHRY and CDR2 SYGVKD. Trimming cost V 2 bases and J 6 bases, with 10 bases left between them. DNA for the CDR3: TGTGCCATCAGTGAGGAACCATCACCCGGGGAGCTGTTTTTT. Amino acids: CAISEEPSPGELFF.

The genes are TRBV12-3 or TRBV12-4 and TRBJ2-4; a possible D gene is TRBD1 (6 bases). The V end lost 5 bases, the J end lost 11 bases, and 16 bases lay between the germline ends. The CDR3 has 13 amino acids. The CDR3 loop is CASSPTSGQFQYF. CDR3 nucleotides: TGTGCCAGCAGTCCCACCTCAGGACAGTTTCAGTACTTC.

This sequence joins TRBV5-1 and TRBJ2-4; possibly TRBD2 for D (6 bases). The germline CDR1 and CDR2 sequences are SGHRS and YFSETQ. This CDR3 has 14 amino acids. Trimming cost V 0 bases and J 13 bases, with 17 bases left between them. CDR3 sequence (DNA): TGCGCCAGCAGCTTGGATACCCAGGGAGGTGAGCAGTACTTC. It codes for CASSLDTQGGEQYF.

Only a few counts were recorded for this clonotype. DNA for the CDR3: TGTGCCAGCAGCTTAGGGGGCTTGGTCAACAATGAGCAGTTCTTC. It yields the protein CASSLGGLVNNEQFF. The chain employs TRBV7-6 and TRBJ2-1, with a weak D call TRBD1 (5 bases). V dropped 1 base and J dropped 5 bases, with 12 bases sitting between them. In germline, CDR1 is SGHVS, CDR2 FNYEAQ. The CDR3 runs to 15 residues.

The CDR3 sequence is CASSLSGSSYNEQFF. The CDR3 region has the DNA TGTGCCAGCAGCTTGTCAGGGTCCTCCTACAATGAGCAGTTCTTC. The chain carries TRBV11-2 and TRBJ2-7, with D perhaps matching TRBD1 (5 bases). The J call is uncertain, as TRBJ2-1 better fits the DNA end. The CDR3 is 15 amino acids. Germline V lookup: CDR1 SGHAT, CDR2 FQNNGV.

In this sample, this clonotype turned up a few times. This rearrangement joins TRBV7-9 to TRBJ2-3; D call uncertain. Germline CDR1 is SEHNR and CDR2 is FQNEAQ (reference sequence). V was pared by 7 bases and J by 2 bases, with 13 bases between. CDR3 size: 14 residues. In DNA form, the CDR3 reads TGTGCCAGCAACCTACAGACCACCACAGATACGCAGTATTTT. Its translation: CASNLQTTTDTQYF. Full variable domain (missing parts from reference TRBV7-9 and TRBJ2-3): DTGVSQNPRHKITKRGQNVTFRCDPISEHNRLYWYRQTLGQGPEFLTYFQNEAQLEKSRLLSDRFSAERPKGSFSTLEIQRTEQGDSAMYLCASNLQTTTDTQYFGPGTRLTVL.

This clonotype was counted a few times. A much larger clone differs by one base, so this may be a read error. CDR3 amino acids: CTSSLGGGLPGELFF. The CDR3 DNA reads TGCACCAGCAGCTTGGGGGGCGGCCTCCCCGGGGAGCTGTTTTTT. The chain combines TRBV5-3 with TRBJ2-2; the D gene could be TRBD1 or TRBD2 (6 bases each). TRBV5-3 is flagged as an ORF with uncertain function. The CDR3 is 15 amino acids.

The chain employs TRBV7-2 and TRBJ1-1; the D is unclear. The germline V gene has CDR1 SGHTA and CDR2 FQGNSA. Trimming cost V 0 bases and J 4 bases, with 9 bases left between them. CDR3 length: 14 amino acids. CDR3 sequence (DNA): TGTGCCAGCAGCTTAGCGCCCCGGACCACTGAAGCTTTCTTT. This sequence encodes CASSLAPRTTEAFF.

This clonotype came up a few times. The rearrangement uses TRBV7-3 and TRBJ2-5, with 13 bases lining up with TRBD2. CDR1 and CDR2 from the germline V gene are SGHTA and FQGTGA. This CDR3 spans 17 amino acids. V shed 5 bases and J 4 bases; nucleotides not matched to a gene: 10. CDR3 sequence reads: CASSETPGLAGRETQYF. The CDR3 nucleotides read TGTGCCAGCAGCGAAACTCCGGGACTAGCGGGAAGAGAGACCCAGTACTTC.

In its sample, this clonotype ranks as medium-sized. This chain joins TRBV7-2 and TRBJ2-7, with D unresolved. Trimming shortened V by 5 bases and J by 3 bases, and 17 bases separated the two germline ends. Germline V gives CDR1 SGHTA, CDR2 FQGNSA. There are 15 residues in the CDR3. The CDR3 sequence: CASSQSPDRLYEQYF. The CDR3 region has the DNA TGTGCCAGCAGCCAATCACCGGACCGCCTCTACGAGCAGTACTTC. Full variable domain (outside the CDR3, taken from reference TRBV7-2 and TRBJ2-7): GAGVSQSPSNKVTEKGKDVELRCDPISGHTALYWYRQSLGQGLEFLIYFQGNSAPDKSGLPSDRFSAERTGGSVSTLTIQRTQQEDSAVYLCASSQSPDRLYEQYFGPGTRLTVT.

In the case of this clonotype: At one end, the junction sequence differs from germline, possibly due to a read error. The gene calls are TRBV28 and TRBJ2-5, with D maybe TRBD2 (7 bases). The CDR3 has 15 residues. Germline V gene sequence: CDR1 MDHEN, CDR2 SYDVKM. The CDR3 nucleotides are TGTGCCAGCAGTCCTCCGGGGGGCCGGAATTCACCCCTCCACTTC. Amino acids: CASSPPGGRNSPLHF.

This clonotype was found many times. The J gene is TRBJ2-7, the V gene TRBV7-9, with D unclear. Per germline, CDR1 SEHNR and CDR2 FQNEAQ (reference sequence). The ends were cut back, 1 base at V and 5 bases at J, with 15 bases in the middle. This CDR3 contains 15 residues. The CDR3 spells CASSLGGLLVDEQYF. CDR3 in DNA: TGTGCCAGCAGCTTAGGAGGTCTTCTGGTTGACGAGCAGTACTTC.

This clonotype qualifies as medium-sized. This chain uses TRBV7-9 with TRBJ2-3, with 7 bases lining up with TRBD2. In germline, CDR1 is SEHNR, CDR2 FQNEAQ (reference sequence). Trimming removed 3 bases from V and 2 bases from J; junction bases left unmatched: 11. The CDR3 extends over 17 amino acids. The CDR3 bases are TGTGCCAGCAGCTTGGGGTTCAGAGCGGGGCTCACAGATACGCAGTATTTT. As protein: CASSLGFRAGLTDTQYF.

This clonotype was recorded at least ten times. The gene calls are TRBV19 and TRBJ1-1, with D possibly being TRBD1 (5 bases). Between the trimmed V and J ends, which lost 7 bases and 1 base, there was a span of 10 bases. The CDR3 is 13 amino acids. CDR1 is LNHDA, CDR2 SQIVND, per germline (reference sequence). The CDR3 sequence: CASKDTPNTEAFF. In DNA form, the CDR3 reads TGTGCCAGTAAGGACACACCGAACACTGAAGCTTTCTTT.

The gene calls are TRBV7-6 and TRBJ2-5, with TRBD2 identical over 8 bases. With the DNA end fitting TRBJ2-7 better, the J assignment may be wrong. Germline V gene lookup returns CDR1 SGHVS and CDR2 FNYEAQ. The CDR3 consists of 17 residues. The CDR3 loop is CASSPAGEGRDSYEQYF. The CDR3 DNA follows: TGTGCCAGCAGCCCAGCGGGGGAGGGGCGGGACTCCTACGAGCAGTACTTC.

This clonotype has only one observation. The chain employs TRBV6-6 and TRBJ2-7, with D possibly TRBD1 on 5 matching bases. CDR1 and CDR2 from the germline V gene are MNHNY and SVGAGI (reference sequence). The CDR3 extends over 13 amino acids. Trimming pared 2 bases from V and 4 bases from J, leaving 9 bases between. The CDR3 reads CASSYGRAYEQYF. Written as DNA, the CDR3 is TGTGCCAGCAGTTACGGCAGGGCATACGAGCAGTACTTC.